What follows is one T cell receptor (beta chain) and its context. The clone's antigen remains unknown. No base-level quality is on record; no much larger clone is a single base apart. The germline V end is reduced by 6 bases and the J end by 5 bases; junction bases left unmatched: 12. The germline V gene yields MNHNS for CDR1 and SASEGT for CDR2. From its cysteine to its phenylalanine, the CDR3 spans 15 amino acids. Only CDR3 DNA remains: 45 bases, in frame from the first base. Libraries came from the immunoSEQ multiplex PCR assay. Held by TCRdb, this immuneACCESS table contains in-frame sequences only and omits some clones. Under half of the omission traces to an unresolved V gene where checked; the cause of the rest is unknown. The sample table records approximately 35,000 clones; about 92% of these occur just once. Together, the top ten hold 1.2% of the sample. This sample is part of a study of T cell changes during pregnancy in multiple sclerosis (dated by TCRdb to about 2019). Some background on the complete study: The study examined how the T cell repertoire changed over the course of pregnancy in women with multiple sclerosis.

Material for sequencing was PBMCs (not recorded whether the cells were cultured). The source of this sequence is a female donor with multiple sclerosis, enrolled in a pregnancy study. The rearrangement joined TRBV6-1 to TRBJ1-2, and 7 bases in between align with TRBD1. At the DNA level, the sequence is TGTGCCAGCAGCGTCGCTGACAGGGCTAGTTATGGCTACACCTTC. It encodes CASSVADRASYGYTF.